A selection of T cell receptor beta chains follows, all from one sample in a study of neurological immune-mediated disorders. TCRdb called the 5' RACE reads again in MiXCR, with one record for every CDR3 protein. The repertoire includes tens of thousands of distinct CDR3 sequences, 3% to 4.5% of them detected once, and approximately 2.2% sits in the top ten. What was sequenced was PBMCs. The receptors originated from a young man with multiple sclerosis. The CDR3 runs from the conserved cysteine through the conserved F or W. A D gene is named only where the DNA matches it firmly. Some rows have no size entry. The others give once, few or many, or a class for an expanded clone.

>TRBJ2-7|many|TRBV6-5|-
TGTGCCAGCGGGACCTACGAGCAGTACTTC
CASGTYEQYF
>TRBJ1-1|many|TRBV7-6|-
TGTGCCAGCAGCTCCCCCAAATCGATGGCGGACACTGAAGCTTTCTTT
CASSSPKSMADTEAFF
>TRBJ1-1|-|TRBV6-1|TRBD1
TGTGCCAGCAGTGAATATGGCAGGGGGTTAAGCACTGAAGCTTTCTTT
CASSEYGRGLSTEAFF
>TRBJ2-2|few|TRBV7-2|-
TGTGCCAGCAGCCGCAAGGAGGGGTCGGCCGGGGAGCTGTTTTTT
CASSRKEGSAGELFF
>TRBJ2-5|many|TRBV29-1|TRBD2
TGCAGTGCTACTAGCGGGTACCAAGAGACCCAGTACTTC
CSATSGYQETQYF
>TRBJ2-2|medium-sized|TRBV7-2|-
TGTGCCAGCAGCTTACAGCGGAGGACCGGGGAGCTGTTTTTT
CASSLQRRTGELFF
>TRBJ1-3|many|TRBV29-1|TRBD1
TGCAGCGTCGAACGGACAGGGATTTCTGGAAACACCATATATTTT
CSVERTGISGNTIYF
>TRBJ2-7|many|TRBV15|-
TGTGCCACCAGCAGAGCCAACCGGGGGGAGCAGTACTTC
CATSRANRGEQYF
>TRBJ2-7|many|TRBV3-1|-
TGTGCCAGCAGCCAAGATTTGGCAGACGAGCAGTACTTC
CASSQDLADEQYF
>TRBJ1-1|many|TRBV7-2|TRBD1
TGTGCCAGCAGCTTAGGCAGGGGGAAGGACGCTTTCTTT
CASSLGRGKDAFF
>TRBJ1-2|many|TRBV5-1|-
TGCGCCAGCAGCTTGGATCGAGGGGGGCCCGATGGCTACACCTTC
CASSLDRGGPDGYTF
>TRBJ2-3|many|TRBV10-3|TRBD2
TGTGCCATCAGTAGCGGGGGAAGCACAGATACGCAGTATTTT
CAISSGGSTDTQYF
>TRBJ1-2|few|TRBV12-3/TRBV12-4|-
TGTGCCAGCAGTAACAGGGAGGGCTATGGCTACACCTTC
CASSNREGYGYTF
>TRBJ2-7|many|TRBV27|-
TGTGCCAGCAAAAATGACGGCCCCTACGAGCAGTACTTC
CASKNDGPYEQYF
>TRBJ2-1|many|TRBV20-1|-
TGCAGTGCTATCACAGGGCACCCCTACAATGAGCAGTTCTTC
CSAITGHPYNEQFF
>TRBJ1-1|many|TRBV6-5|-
TGTGCCAGCAGTTACCCGGGCAGGGGAGGATCCAACACTGAAGCTTTCTTT
CASSYPGRGGSNTEAFF
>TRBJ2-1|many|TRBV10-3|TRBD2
TGTGCCTGCCGGGGCGAGCGGGGAACACCAAGCTCCTACAATGAGCAGTTCTTC
CACRGERGTPSSYNEQFF
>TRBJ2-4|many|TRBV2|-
TGTGCCAGCAGTCCGCGAGGGCAGGGTGGGAACATTCAGTACTTC
CASSPRGQGGNIQYF
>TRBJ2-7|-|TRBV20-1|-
TGCAGTGCTAGAGATCTCAAACAGTTAACCTACGAGCAGTACTTC
CSARDLKQLTYEQYF
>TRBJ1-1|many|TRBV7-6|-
TGTGCCAGCAGCTTAGAGCGCAGTTCGGGGACGACGGCTTTCTTT
CASSLERSSGTTAFF
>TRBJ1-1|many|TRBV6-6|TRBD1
TGTGCCAGCAGTTACCAGACAGGGTCGGGCACTGAAGCTTTCTTT
CASSYQTGSGTEAFF
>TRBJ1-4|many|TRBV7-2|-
TGTGCCAGCTCTGGGGCCGCCGCCAATGAAAAACTGTTTTTT
CASSGAAANEKLFF
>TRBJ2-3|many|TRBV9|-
TGTGCCAGCAGCGTAGAAGTCCACGCGAGAGATACGCAGTATTTT
CASSVEVHARDTQYF